One sample yielded the 6 T cell receptor beta chains listed below, sequenced in a study of cytomegalovirus exposure and HLA in healthy donors. Produced via immunoSEQ multiplex PCR; TCRdb's table is partial and in-frame only. The data show 210,000 or so clones, about 91% seen once. Sequenced sample: PBMCs. The receptors stem from a woman between 18 and 29 years old in good health and CMV-seronegative.

Comments on this clone: Other nucleotide sequences in the sample specify the same CDR3. The V and J genes are TRBV7-9 and TRBJ2-7, with D unclear. CDR3 length: 12 amino acids. CDR1 is SEHNR, CDR2 FQNEAQ, per germline (reference sequence). V lost 3 bases and J lost 0, with 3 bases in between. The CDR3 DNA sequence: TGTGCCAGCAGCTTTAGCTCCTACGAGCAGTACTTC. Protein sequence: CASSFSSYEQYF.

The J gene is TRBJ2-1, the V gene TRBV14; TRBD2 matches at 8 bases. This CDR3 contains 15 residues. CDR1 and CDR2 (germline): SGHDN, FVKESK. V dropped 2 bases and J dropped 0; count of bases not matched to a gene: 0. The CDR3: CASSQLAGSYNEQFF. The CDR3, as DNA: TGTGCCAGCAGCCAACTAGCGGGCTCCTACAATGAGCAGTTCTTC.

V is TRBV6-5 and J is TRBJ2-3, with TRBD2 matching 7 bases. The germline CDR1 and CDR2 sequences are MNHEY and SVGAGI. V was pared by 6 bases and J by 0 bases, with 3 bases of the junction left unmatched. CDR3 length: 14 residues. CDR3 in DNA: TGTGCCAGCAGATATAGCGGGAGCACAGATACGCAGTATTTT. This encodes CASRYSGSTDTQYF.

The chain recombines TRBV6-5 with TRBJ2-5; TRBD1 is a possible D gene (5 bases). From germline, CDR1 is MNHEY and CDR2 SVGAGI. The CDR3 runs 12 residues. Trimming left V 5 bases short and J 5 bases short, with 9 bases between. DNA of the CDR3: TGTGCCAGCAGTAGGGGTTTTGAGACCCAGTACTTC. Translation gives CASSRGFETQYF.

This chain joins TRBV18 and TRBJ2-3; D remains ambiguous. Germline CDR1 is KGHSH and CDR2 is LQKENI. The CDR3 contains 12 residues. Trimming took off 5 bases at V and 0 bases at J, with 3 bases between the two ends. The CDR3 DNA follows: TGTGCCAGCTCAACTAGCACAGATACGCAGTATTTT. It is translated as CASSTSTDTQYF. Supplemented by reference TRBV18 and TRBJ2-3, the full variable domain reads NAGVMQNPRHLVRRRGQEARLRCSPMKGHSHVYWYRQLPEEGLKFMVYLQKENIIDESGMPKERFSAEFPKEGPSILRIQQVVRGDSAAYFCASSTSTDTQYFGPGTRLTVL.

As concerns this clone: Additional DNA sequences in this sample encode the identical CDR3. This sequence joins TRBV9 and TRBJ2-1; 9 bases map to TRBD2. Trimming at V came to 0 bases and at J to 8 bases, leaving 3 bases not matched to a gene. The length of the CDR3 is 14 residues. Germline values: CDR1 SGDLS, CDR2 YYNGEE. Here the CDR3 reads CASSVGGRAYEQFF. The CDR3 DNA follows: TGTGCCAGCAGCGTAGGCGGGAGGGCCTATGAGCAGTTCTTC. The variable domain in full, completed from reference TRBV9 and TRBJ2-1, reads DSGVTQTPKHLITATGQRVTLRCSPRSGDLSVYWYQQSLDQGLQFLIQYYNGEERAKGNILERFSAQQFPDLHSELNLSSLELGDSALYFCASSVGGRAYEQFFGPGTRLTVL.